This section outlines one TCR beta chain sequence together with its context. No antigen is known for it. The data derive from a study of radiation and T cells in renal cell carcinoma. Findings of the study overall: In blood, top tumor clones expanded by 2 weeks, shrinking by 4. Without pretreatment biopsies, baseline tumor clonotype presence was undetermined.

As to time point: blood 2 weeks post-SBRT. Described treatment: 15 Gy SBRT to primary tumor, nephrectomy 4 weeks later. Blood was sampled at baseline, 2 weeks and 4 weeks after SBRT. The patient's renal cell carcinoma had clear cell pathology. Assay: immunoSEQ multiplex PCR; the TCRdb copy retains only in-frame clones and omits some. The data contain more than 75,000 clones, 70% to 90% of them seen just once; the ten biggest clones take up 20% to 25%. Per the germline V gene, CDR1 is SGHVS and CDR2 is FQNEAQ. Deletions cut 3 bases from V and 4 bases from J, with 13 bases between. The CDR3 length is 15 residues.

The material was blood, obtained from a patient whose treatment included radiotherapy and nephrectomy. This receptor was taken from a woman aged 50 to 60 with renal cell carcinoma. This chain joins TRBV7-8 and TRBJ2-1; D perhaps matches TRBD1 (6 bases). The CDR3 DNA follows: TGTGCCAGCAGCTTGCAGGGGCTACAATACAATGAGCAGTTCTTC. This sequence encodes CASSLQGLQYNEQFF.